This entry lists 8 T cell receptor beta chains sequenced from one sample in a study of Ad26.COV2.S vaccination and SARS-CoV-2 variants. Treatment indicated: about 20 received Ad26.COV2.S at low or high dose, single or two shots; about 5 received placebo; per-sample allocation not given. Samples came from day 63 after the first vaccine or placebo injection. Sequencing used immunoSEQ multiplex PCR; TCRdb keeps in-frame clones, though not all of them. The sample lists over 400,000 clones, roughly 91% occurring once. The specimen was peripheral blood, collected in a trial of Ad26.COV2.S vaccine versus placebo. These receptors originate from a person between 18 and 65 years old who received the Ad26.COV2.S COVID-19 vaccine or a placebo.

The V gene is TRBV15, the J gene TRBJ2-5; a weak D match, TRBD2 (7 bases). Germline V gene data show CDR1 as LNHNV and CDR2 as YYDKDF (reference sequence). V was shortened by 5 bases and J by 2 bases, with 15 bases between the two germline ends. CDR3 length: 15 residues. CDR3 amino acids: CATSGLQGLQETQYF. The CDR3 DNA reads TGTGCCACCAGCGGCCTACAGGGACTACAAGAGACCCAGTACTTC. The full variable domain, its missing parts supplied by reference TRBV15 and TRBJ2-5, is DAMVIQNPRYQVTQFGKPVTLSCSQTLNHNVMYWYQQKSSQAPKLLFHYYDKDFNNEADTPDNFQSRRPNTSFCFLDIRSPGLGDTAMYLCATSGLQGLQETQYFGPGTRLLVL.

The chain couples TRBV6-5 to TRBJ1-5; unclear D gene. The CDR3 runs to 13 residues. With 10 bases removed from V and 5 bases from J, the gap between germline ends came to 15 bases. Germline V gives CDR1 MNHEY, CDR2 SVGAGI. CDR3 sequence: CATRRTRDQPQHF. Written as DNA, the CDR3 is TGTGCCACGAGGCGGACTCGGGATCAGCCCCAGCATTTT.

The CDR3 is CASSLRDGNEQFF. DNA of the CDR3: TGTGCCAGCTCATTAAGGGATGGCAATGAGCAGTTCTTC. The genes are TRBV18 and TRBJ2-1, with D hard to call. Germline assignment: CDR1 KGHSH and CDR2 LQKENI. Trimming took 5 bases from V and 6 from J, leaving 11 bases between them. The CDR3 is 13 amino acids.

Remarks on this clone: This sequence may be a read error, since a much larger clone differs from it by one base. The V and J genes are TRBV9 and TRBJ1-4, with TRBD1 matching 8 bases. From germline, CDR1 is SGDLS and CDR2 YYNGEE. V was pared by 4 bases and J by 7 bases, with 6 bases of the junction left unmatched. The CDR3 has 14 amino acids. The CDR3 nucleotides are TGTGCCAGCAGCCCCCAGGGGGCGGTTGAAAAACTGTTTTTT. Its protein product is CASSPQGAVEKLFF.

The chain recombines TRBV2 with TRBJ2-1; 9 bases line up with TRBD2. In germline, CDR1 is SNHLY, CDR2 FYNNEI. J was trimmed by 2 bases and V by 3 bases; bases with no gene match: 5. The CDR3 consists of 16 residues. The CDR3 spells CASSDVAGGPYNEQFF. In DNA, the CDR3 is TGTGCCAGCAGTGATGTGGCGGGAGGGCCCTACAATGAGCAGTTCTTC.

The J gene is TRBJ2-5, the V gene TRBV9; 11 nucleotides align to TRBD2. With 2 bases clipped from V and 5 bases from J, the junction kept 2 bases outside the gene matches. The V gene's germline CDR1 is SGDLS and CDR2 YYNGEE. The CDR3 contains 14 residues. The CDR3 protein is CASSVSGRAETQYF. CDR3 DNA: TGTGCCAGCAGCGTTAGCGGGAGGGCTGAGACCCAGTACTTC.

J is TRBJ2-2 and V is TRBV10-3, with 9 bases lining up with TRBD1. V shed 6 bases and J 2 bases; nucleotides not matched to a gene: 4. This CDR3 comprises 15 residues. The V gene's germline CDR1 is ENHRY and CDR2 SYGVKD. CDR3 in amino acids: CAIRPGQGNTGELFF. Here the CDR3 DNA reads TGTGCCATCAGGCCGGGACAGGGTAACACCGGGGAGCTGTTTTTT.

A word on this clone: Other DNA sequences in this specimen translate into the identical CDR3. This CDR3 reads CASSLETTYEQYF. The CDR3, as DNA: TGTGCCAGCAGCTTAGAGACGACCTACGAGCAGTACTTC. The genes are TRBV11-2 and TRBJ2-7; D not resolved. Germline CDR1 is SGHAT and CDR2 is FQNNGV. The CDR3 runs to 13 residues. Between the trimmed V and J ends, which lost 0 bases and 2 bases, there was a span of 5 bases.